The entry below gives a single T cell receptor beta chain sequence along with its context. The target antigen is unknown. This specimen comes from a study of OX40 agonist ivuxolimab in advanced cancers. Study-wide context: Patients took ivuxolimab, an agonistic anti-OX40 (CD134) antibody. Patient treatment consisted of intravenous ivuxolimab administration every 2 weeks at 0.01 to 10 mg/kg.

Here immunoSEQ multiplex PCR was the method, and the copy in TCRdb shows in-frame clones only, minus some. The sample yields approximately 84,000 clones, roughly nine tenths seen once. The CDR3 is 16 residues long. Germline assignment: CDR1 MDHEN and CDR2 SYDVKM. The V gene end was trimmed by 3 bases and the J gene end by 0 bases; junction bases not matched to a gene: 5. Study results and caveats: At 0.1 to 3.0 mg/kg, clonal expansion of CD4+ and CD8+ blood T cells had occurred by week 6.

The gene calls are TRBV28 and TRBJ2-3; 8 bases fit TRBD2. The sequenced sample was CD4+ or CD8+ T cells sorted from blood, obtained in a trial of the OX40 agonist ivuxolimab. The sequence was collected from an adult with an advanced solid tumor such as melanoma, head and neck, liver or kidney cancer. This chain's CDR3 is CASSLGLVWSTDTQYF. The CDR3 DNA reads TGTGCCAGCAGTTTGGGACTAGTGTGGAGCACAGATACGCAGTATTTT. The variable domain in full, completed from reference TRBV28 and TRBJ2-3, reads DVKVTQSSRYLVKRTGEKVFLECVQDMDHENMFWYRQDPGLGLRLIYFSYDVKMKEKGDIPEGYSVSREKKERFSLILESASTNQTSMYLCASSLGLVWSTDTQYFGPGTRLTVL.